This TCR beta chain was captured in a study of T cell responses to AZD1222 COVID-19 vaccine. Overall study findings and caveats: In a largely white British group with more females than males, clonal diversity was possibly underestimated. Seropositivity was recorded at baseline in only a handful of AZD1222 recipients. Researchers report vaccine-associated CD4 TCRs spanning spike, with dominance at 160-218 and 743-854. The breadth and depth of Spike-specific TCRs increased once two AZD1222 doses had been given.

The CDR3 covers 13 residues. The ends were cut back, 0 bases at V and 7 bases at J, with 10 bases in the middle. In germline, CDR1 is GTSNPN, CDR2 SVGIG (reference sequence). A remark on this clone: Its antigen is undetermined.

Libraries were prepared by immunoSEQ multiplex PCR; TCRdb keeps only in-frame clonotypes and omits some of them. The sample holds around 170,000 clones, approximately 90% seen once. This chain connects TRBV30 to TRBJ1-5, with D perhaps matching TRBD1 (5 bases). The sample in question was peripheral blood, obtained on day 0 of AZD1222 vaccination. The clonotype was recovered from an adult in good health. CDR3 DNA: TGTGCCTGGAGTGTCGGGGGGACCCAGCCCCAGCATTTT. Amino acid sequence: CAWSVGGTQPQHF. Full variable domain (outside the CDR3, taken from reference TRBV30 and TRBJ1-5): SQTIHQWPATLVQPVGSPLSLECTVEGTSNPNLYWYRQAAGRGLQLLFYSVGIGQISSEVPQNLSASRPQDRQFILSSKKLLLSDSGFYLCAWSVGGTQPQHFGDGTRLSIL.